The 5 T cell receptor beta chains listed next were all sequenced from one sample in a study of OX40 agonist ivuxolimab in advanced cancers. Using immunoSEQ multiplex PCR, the repertoire was profiled, and TCRdb retains in-frame clones only, with some absent. The sample holds approximately 38,000 clones; around 87% are singletons and the top ten take around 33%. Sequenced material: CD4+ or CD8+ T cells sorted from blood, taken in a trial of the OX40 agonist ivuxolimab. The receptors here all came from an adult with an advanced solid tumor such as melanoma, head and neck, liver or kidney cancer.

V gene TRBV19 combines with J gene TRBJ2-3; 8 positions agree with TRBD2. Trimming took 5 bases from V and 1 from J; bases not matched to a gene: 2. The CDR3 contains 14 residues. Germline V gene lookup returns CDR1 LNHDA and CDR2 SQIVND (reference sequence). As DNA, the CDR3 is TGTGCCAGTAGTGCGACTAGCGGCACAGATACGCAGTATTTT. Translated: CASSATSGTDTQYF. Filled out from reference TRBV19 and TRBJ2-3, the complete variable domain reads DGGITQSPKYLFRKEGQNVTLSCEQNLNHDAMYWYRQDPGQGLRLIYYSQIVNDFQKGDIAEGYSVSREKKESFPLTVTSAQKNPTAFYLCASSATSGTDTQYFGPGTRLTVL.

This clone showed up just once. This sequence joins TRBV19 and TRBJ1-5; D gene unclear. CDR1 is LNHDA, CDR2 SQIVND, per germline (reference sequence). Trimming shortened V by 3 bases and J by 7 bases, and 16 bases separated the two germline ends. The CDR3 spans 15 residues. The CDR3 nucleotides are TGTGCCAGTAGTATGCGGGGATTGGCAAACCAGCCCCAGCATTTT. Protein product: CASSMRGLANQPQHF.

The chain uses TRBV5-6 and TRBJ1-1; tentatively, D is TRBD1 (5 bases). This CDR3 region has 16 residues. V shed 0 bases and J shed 0 bases, with 12 bases lying between them. From germline, CDR1 is SGHDT and CDR2 YYEEEE. CDR3 nucleotide sequence: TGTGCCAGCAGCTTGGGACAGAACTACATGAACACTGAAGCTTTCTTT. It translates to CASSLGQNYMNTEAFF.

The rearrangement joins TRBV10-2 to TRBJ2-5; D not certain. The V end was cut by 0 bases, the J end by 1 base, with 12 bases between. Germline-derived CDR1 and CDR2 are WSHSY and SAAADI. There are 16 residues in the CDR3. This chain's CDR3 is CASSESMIGGQETQYF. As DNA, the CDR3 is TGCGCCAGCAGTGAGTCGATGATAGGCGGCCAAGAGACCCAGTACTTC.

This chain joins TRBV4-2 and TRBJ2-3, with 9 nucleotides matching TRBD2. This CDR3 spans 16 amino acids. The V segment lost 1 base and the J segment 4 bases; nucleotides outside the gene matches: 6. CDR1 is LGHNA, CDR2 YNFKEQ, per germline. The CDR3 reads CASSQGASGISDTQYF. For the CDR3, the DNA is TGTGCCAGCAGCCAAGGGGCTAGCGGGATTTCAGATACGCAGTATTTT.